This TCR beta chain was sequenced for a study of cytomegalovirus exposure and HLA in healthy donors. Whole-study findings and limits: Immune exposure information available was restricted to CMV serostatus. Later genetic work tied a missense DCLRE1C variant to beta-chain V and J trimming. Likely technical artifact: a cluster of highly shared sequence variants.

60 Vbeta and 13 Jbeta primers were used in PCR. Only in-frame clones appear in the TCRdb table, and some are missing; sequencing was by immunoSEQ multiplex PCR. The data hold 150,000 to 200,000 clones, with approximately 80% observed a single time. V was shortened by 0 bases and J by 0 bases, with 14 bases between the two germline ends. The CDR3 extends over 17 amino acids. Germline V gene data show CDR1 as LNHNV and CDR2 as YYDKDF (reference sequence). With respect to this clone: Its antigen is as yet unknown.

Healthy bone marrow donors made up the cohort. The chain has TRBV15 and TRBJ1-2; weak D call: TRBD1 (6 bases). The clonotype originates from a girl aged 2-10 years in good health and CMV-seropositive. Source material: PBMCs. Written as DNA, the CDR3 is TGTGCCACCAGCAGAGATCTAGGACAGACCTCTAACTATGGCTACACCTTC. It yields the protein CATSRDLGQTSNYGYTF.